Shown below are 16 T cell receptor beta chains from a single sample sequenced in a study of cytomegalovirus exposure and HLA in healthy donors. With 60 Vbeta and 13 Jbeta primers, the PCR was carried out. Sequenced by immunoSEQ multiplex PCR; TCRdb stores in-frame clones only, minus some. This table holds 120,000 or so clones, around 70% found once. Sequenced material: PBMCs. Receptor source: a woman aged 45-65 years in good health and CMV-seropositive.

The chain employs TRBV10-2 and TRBJ2-7; the match to TRBD2 covers 12 bases. This CDR3 has 13 amino acids. The germline V gene has CDR1 WSHSY and CDR2 SAAADI. V lost 9 bases and J lost 6; bases outside the gene matches: 6. The DNA of the CDR3 is TGCGCCAGTGCGGCTAGCGGGAGGGTCGAGCAGTACTTC. Amino acids: CASAASGRVEQYF.

The CDR3 DNA follows: TGTGCCAGCAGAGGGACAGGGAAGGACACTGAAGCTTTCTTT. Translation: CASRGTGKDTEAFF. This sequence joins TRBV28 and TRBJ1-1; 9 nucleotides match TRBD1. Germline V lookup: CDR1 MDHEN, CDR2 SYDVKM. The CDR3 is 14 amino acids. V lost 6 bases and J lost 3; bases outside the gene matches: 5.

The J gene is TRBJ2-5, the V gene TRBV5-1; perhaps TRBD1 as D (6 bases). Germline V gene sequence: CDR1 SGHRS, CDR2 YFSETQ. This CDR3 has 16 amino acids. The ends were cut back, 4 bases at V and 2 bases at J, with 18 bases in the middle. The CDR3 coding sequence is TGCGCCAGCAGCCTCAACCCCCAGGGGATACAAGAGACCCAGTACTTC. As protein: CASSLNPQGIQETQYF.

V and J are TRBV28 and TRBJ2-1, with 8 bases aligning to TRBD2. CDR1 MDHEN and CDR2 SYDVKM come from the germline V gene. The CDR3 runs 15 residues. The V and J ends lost 3 bases and 7 bases, in that order; junction bases with no gene match: 8. CDR3 sequence reads: CASSFHPGGGNEQFF. In nucleotides, the CDR3 is TGTGCCAGCAGTTTCCACCCGGGAGGGGGGAATGAGCAGTTCTTC.

The J gene is TRBJ1-1, the V gene TRBV18, with 9 bases aligning to TRBD1. This CDR3 has 16 amino acids. V gave up 2 bases and J gave up 8 bases; unmatched junction bases: 12. Germline values: CDR1 KGHSH, CDR2 LQKENI. CDR3 nucleotide sequence: TGTGCCAGCTCACCAAAGGGACAGGGAGGTTACGAAGAAGCTTTCTTT. The encoded protein is CASSPKGQGGYEEAFF.

This clone was observed a few times. The chain is built from TRBV18 and TRBJ2-7; D is undetermined. Germline V gives CDR1 KGHSH, CDR2 LQKENI. The CDR3 runs 13 residues. V was cut by 1 base and J by 2 bases, with 6 bases left in between. CDR3 in amino acids: CASSPRGTYEQYF. In nucleotides, the CDR3 is TGTGCCAGCTCACCACGAGGCACCTACGAGCAGTACTTC.

The chain recombines TRBV10-3 with TRBJ2-1, with 16 bases matching TRBD2. Germline V gives CDR1 ENHRY, CDR2 SYGVKD. The V and J ends lost 6 bases and 3 bases, in that order; junction bases with no gene match: 8. This CDR3 comprises 18 residues. Here the CDR3 DNA reads TGTGCCATCAGCGCGGGACTAGCGGGAGGGCCGGTCTACAATGAGCAGTTCTTC. It is translated as CAISAGLAGGPVYNEQFF.

The gene calls are TRBV7-6 and TRBJ2-3; D possibly corresponds to TRBD2 (5 bases). Trimming left V 2 bases short and J 5 bases short, with 11 bases between. In germline, CDR1 is SGHVS, CDR2 FNYEAQ. The CDR3 is 14 amino acids. CDR3 nucleotide sequence: TGTGCCAGCAGCTTATTGTCAGAGGGAGATACGCAGTATTTT. Encoded protein: CASSLLSEGDTQYF.

This clone was recorded only once. This chain links TRBV6-6 with TRBJ2-2; TRBD2 is a possible D gene (5 bases). Germline CDR1 MNHNY, CDR2 SVGAGI (reference sequence). Trimming left V 7 bases short and J 3 bases short, with 12 bases between. The CDR3 extends over 14 amino acids. The CDR3 region has the DNA TGTGCCAGCATGGAAGGTAGCGACACCGGGGAGCTGTTTTTT. Its translation is CASMEGSDTGELFF.

This clone was counted only a few times. The chain couples TRBV29-1 to TRBJ2-2; the match to TRBD2 covers 8 bases. The CDR3 extends over 13 amino acids. V gave up 7 bases and J gave up 6 bases; unmatched junction bases: 7. Germline V gene data show CDR1 as SQVTM and CDR2 as ANQGSEA. The CDR3 protein is CSARTSSSGELFF. CDR3 DNA: TGCAGCGCCCGGACTAGCTCCTCCGGGGAGCTGTTTTTT.

The gene calls are TRBV15 and TRBJ2-2, with 12 bases fitting TRBD1. The J segment lost 8 bases and the V segment lost 0 bases, leaving 10 bases of the junction unmatched. The CDR3 spans 18 residues. Looked up from germline, CDR1 is LNHNV and CDR2 is YYDKDF (reference sequence). The CDR3 region is CATSRDPGTGGSSGELFF. CDR3 nucleotides: TGTGCCACCAGCAGAGATCCCGGGACAGGGGGCTCATCTGGGGAGCTGTTTTTT.

The chain links TRBV5-4 to TRBJ2-5; no definite D call. The CDR3 has 13 amino acids. Germline V CDR1 and CDR2: SGHNT, YYREEE (reference sequence). V was cut by 0 bases and J by 1 base, with 4 bases left in between. The CDR3 nucleotides are TGTGCCAGCAGCTTGGGACTCCAAGAGACCCAGTACTTC. This codes for CASSLGLQETQYF.

The CDR3 spells CASSLELFTEAFF. The CDR3 region has the DNA TGTGCCAGCAGCTTAGAACTTTTCACTGAAGCTTTCTTT. This sequence joins TRBV11-2 and TRBJ1-1; unclear D gene. Looked up from germline, CDR1 is SGHAT and CDR2 is FQNNGV. V was shortened by 0 bases and J by 4 bases, with 6 bases between the two germline ends. The CDR3 totals 13 residues.

This sequence joins TRBV6-6 and TRBJ1-1; tentative D call: TRBD1 (6 bases). Germline values: CDR1 MNHNY, CDR2 SVGAGI (reference sequence). This CDR3 spans 14 amino acids. The V and J ends lost 6 bases and 5 bases respectively, with 16 bases between them. CDR3 sequence reads: CASSLRTDSTEAFF. The CDR3 nucleotides read TGTGCCAGCAGCCTCCGGACAGATTCTACTGAAGCTTTCTTT.

CDR3 in DNA: TGCGCCAGCAGCTTGGGTCGCGGCTACACTGAAGCTTTCTTT. Translating it yields CASSLGRGYTEAFF. The chain has TRBV5-1 and TRBJ1-1; D is ambiguous. The ends were cut back, 0 bases at V and 3 bases at J, with 9 bases in the middle. This CDR3 has 14 amino acids. Germline CDR1 SGHRS, CDR2 YFSETQ.

This rearrangement joins TRBV6-6 to TRBJ1-2, with a weak D call TRBD1 (6 bases). Germline assignment: CDR1 MNHNY and CDR2 SVGAGI (reference sequence). V shed 5 bases and J shed 2 bases, with 9 bases lying between them. This CDR3 is built from 13 residues. The DNA of the CDR3 is TGTGCCAGCAGTAACCAGGGGAACTATGGCTACACCTTC. This sequence encodes CASSNQGNYGYTF.